This T cell receptor beta chain was documented in a study of chemoradiotherapy in HPV16-positive cancers. Study details: Candidate HPV-specific T-cell clones and common TCR motifs came from functional assays in a couple of HPV16-positive patients. General study points: Non-HPV-specific T cells did not expand in tumors during treatment, whereas candidate HPV-specific clones and E7-related motifs did. For HPV16-positive patients, expanding HPV-responsive T cells associated with longer recurrence-free survival.

This table comes from immunoSEQ multiplex PCR, and its TCRdb copy is limited to in-frame clones, with some not included. The profile covers roughly 15,000 clones, with about four fifths appearing a single time and around 9.9% taken by the ten largest. Samples were taken several times over chemoradiotherapy. With respect to this clone: No antigen is known for it.

Germline V CDR1 and CDR2: MNHEY, SVGAGI. V trimming: 2 bases; J trimming: 6 bases; junction bases outside the gene matches: 4. The CDR3 is 14 residues long. The sample here was taken from a patient who underwent chemoradiotherapy. V is TRBV6-5 and J is TRBJ1-2, with 9 bases lining up with TRBD1. The sequence was collected from a human donor with HPV-associated anogenital cancer. This chain's CDR3 is CASSYGQGNNGYTF. CDR3 in DNA: TGTGCCAGCAGTTACGGACAGGGGAACAATGGCTACACCTTC.